This TCR beta chain was profiled in a study of blood T cell repertoires in COVID-19. About the research overall: Samples taken during acute and convalescent COVID-19 were collected in the United States, Italy and Spain. T cells, B-cell-depleted T cells, or PBMCs supplied cDNA or gDNA.

Original methodology: Cell counts per sample came from amplifying reference gene primers. Profiling relied on immunoSEQ multiplex PCR, and the TCRdb table lists in-frame clones only, not all of them. That table supplies the V and J calls and clone size; D and trimming were determined from the DNA. The sample includes around 70,000 clones, roughly four fifths of them seen just once. In germline, CDR1 is MNHEY, CDR2 SVGEGT. This CDR3 has 16 amino acids. With V trimmed by 6 bases and J by 3 bases, 9 bases remained unmatched. V is TRBV6-2 or TRBV6-3 and J is TRBJ1-5, with 9 bases matching TRBD1. What was sequenced was peripheral blood. This sequence originates from a man at least 80 years old with acute or convalescent COVID-19. CDR3 amino acids: CASSLKGQGNNQPQHF. The CDR3 DNA reads as TGTGCCAGCAGCCTAAAAGGACAGGGGAACAATCAGCCCCAGCATTTT.